The entry below describes one T cell receptor (beta chain). Its antigen target is currently unknown. Base qualities were left out, and no much larger clone turns up one base away. High-throughput TCR beta sequencing profiled peripheral blood CD8+ and CD4+ T cells from healthy donors, Susac syndrome patients and multiple sclerosis patients. Treatment-naive patients with stable or active relapsing-remitting disease fulfilling revised McDonald criteria were used as multiple sclerosis controls. Bulk CD8+ and CD4+ T cells were purified by magnetic negative isolation, while CD8+ TEMRA cells were enriched using FACS. Blood was collected in EDTA tubes and processed within 24 hours, with PBMCs isolated through density gradient centrifugation. PBMCs destined for TCR sequencing were cryopreserved in liquid nitrogen and later thawed in a 37 °C water bath. A purity of at least 90% was achieved for sorted or isolated CD4+, CD8+ and CD8+ TEMRA cells.

RNA was extracted with the RNeasy kit and 0.5 to 1 ug was reverse transcribed using random hexamers. TCR beta CDR3 regions were amplified with the immunoSEQ multiplex PCR assay covering 54 Vbeta and 13 Jbeta segments. PCR amplification bias was corrected by using a synthetic template baseline for primer optimization and computational correction. In the authors' own workflow: Reads were annotated to V, D and J genes per IMGT and analyzed with immunoSEQ Analyzer, keeping only productive sequences. To calculate clonality, Shannon entropy was normalized by log2 of the number of productive unique sequences and then subtracted from one. Public and private clones were assessed among the 100 most prevalent clones of each patient and control. Clones were defined as Susac-specific if absent from the healthy and MS cohorts, from under 1,200 published viral clones and from other ImmuneACCESS disease sequences. TCRdb itself trimmed the public reads at Q25 with fastp, ran MiXCR and retained productive beta chains. Records with the same CDR3 protein are collapsed into one entry carrying the most frequent genes and DNA. TCRdb, not the original authors, processed these V and J calls. A total of 160,000 or so distinct CDR3 sequences appear in this sample, around 96% of them only once. The ten largest account for roughly 0.19% of the sample.

These data belong to a study of CD8 T cells in Susac syndrome (dated by TCRdb to the late 2010s). At the level of the whole study: The study used repertoire sequencing to test whether antigen drove CD8+ T cell activation and differentiation in Susac syndrome. Clonality of the CD8+ T cell repertoire was compared between roughly eleven healthy donors, approximately 14 Susac syndrome patients and around 15 multiple sclerosis patients.

CDR1 and CDR2 were assigned from the germline V gene as MGHRA and YSYEKL. The CDR3 runs 15 residues from the cysteine to the phenylalanine. The CDR3 DNA has 45 bases and is translated from base 1. Compared with germline, V lacks 3 bases and J lacks 8 bases; bases without a gene match: 5. Study-wide conclusions, independent of this receptor: The TCR sequencing and HLA analysis was acknowledged to have included a relatively small number of individuals.

This clonotype originated in a human donor with multiple sclerosis. The chain was built from TRBV4-1 and TRBJ2-1, and TRBD2 aligns with 12 junction nucleotides. The specimen sequenced was CD8+ T cells from PBMCs. DNA sequence: TGCGCCAGCAGCCACCTAGCGGGGGGGCCCCATGAGCAGTTCTTC. The resulting protein is CASSHLAGGPHEQFF.